This T cell receptor (beta chain) emerged from a study of OX40 agonist ivuxolimab in advanced cancers. Overall study context: A male proportion of about 84% was recorded, with mean age approximately 64 years and range roughly 23 to 79. Three patients got partial responses; one had hepatocellular carcinoma and two had cutaneous melanoma.

It was autoimmune disease history or systemic immunosuppression that excluded patients. The assay was immunoSEQ multiplex PCR, and TCRdb's table has in-frame clones only and misses some. There are about 66,000 clones in the sample; around 83% occur only once, and roughly 2.3% lies in the top ten. Germline V CDR1 and CDR2: LNHDA, SQIVND (reference sequence). CDR3 length: 14 amino acids. V was shortened by 7 bases and J by 1 base, with 13 bases between the two germline ends. The sequencing here drew on CD4+ or CD8+ T cells sorted from blood, taken in a trial of the OX40 agonist ivuxolimab. The chain recombines TRBV19 with TRBJ2-5; D remains unclear. The origin of this receptor is an adult with an advanced solid tumor such as melanoma, head and neck, liver or kidney cancer. CDR3 in amino acids: CASNDPGRQETQYF. Written as DNA, the CDR3 is TGTGCCAGTAACGATCCCGGGCGCCAAGAGACCCAGTACTTC. The full variable domain, with the rest looked up from reference TRBV19 and TRBJ2-5, is DGGITQSPKYLFRKEGQNVTLSCEQNLNHDAMYWYRQDPGQGLRLIYYSQIVNDFQKGDIAEGYSVSREKKESFPLTVTSAQKNPTAFYLCASNDPGRQETQYFGPGTRLLVL.